The clone carrying this TCR beta chain appeared a single time. This CDR3 contains 16 residues. Germline V gene data show CDR1 as SGHTA and CDR2 as FQGNSA. With V trimmed by 1 base and J by 5 bases, 10 bases remained unmatched. The sample belongs to a study of cytomegalovirus exposure and HLA in healthy donors. Study information: Tens of millions of unique TCRs, all from HLA-typed donors, were included in an early release of the data.

13 Jbeta primers and 60 Vbeta primers were used for the PCR. This table comes from immunoSEQ multiplex PCR, and its TCRdb copy is limited to in-frame clones, with some not included. This sample has more than 85,000 clones, with about 73% found just once. This sequence originates from a woman aged 25 to 39 in good health and CMV-seronegative. J is TRBJ2-5 and V is TRBV7-2, with TRBD1 identical over 7 bases. The sequencing input was PBMCs. For the CDR3, the DNA is TGTGCCAGCAGCTTAGTTCAGGGGGAATTCCGGGAGACCCAGTACTTC. It specifies CASSLVQGEFRETQYF.